This T cell receptor (beta chain) was identified during a study of cytomegalovirus exposure and HLA in healthy donors. Study observations and caveats: Among the CMV-associated chains, a few were confirmed in vitro as specific for CMV antigens.

The primer mix had 60 Vbeta and 13 Jbeta primers. Clones were read by immunoSEQ multiplex PCR, and TCRdb kept only the in-frame ones, dropping some. The repertoire consists of some 120,000 clones, with roughly 83% occurring once and the leading ten covering 3.5% to 4.5%. CDR3 length: 15 amino acids. Germline V gene sequence: CDR1 ENHRY, CDR2 SYGVKD. The junction had 5 bases not matched to a gene; V was cut back by 3 bases and J by 4 bases. This clone was detected only a few times. Its antigen is unknown. The sample consisted of PBMCs. The sequence derives from a man aged 25 to 40 in good health and CMV-seropositive. V is TRBV10-3 and J is TRBJ2-1; 8 bases line up with TRBD1. DNA of the CDR3: TGTGCCATCAGTGACCCGGGACAGGAGTACAATGAGCAGTTCTTC. The encoded protein is CAISDPGQEYNEQFF.